This TCR beta chain was observed in a study of cytomegalovirus exposure and HLA in healthy donors. Study-wide findings and caveats: TCR beta chains numbering under 200 were designated cytomegalovirus-associated.

About this clone itself: What it binds is not known.

V was shortened by 6 bases and J by 5 bases, with 7 bases between the two germline ends. The CDR3 sequence is 12 residues long. Germline V lookup: CDR1 MNHNS, CDR2 SASEGT. Vbeta (60) and Jbeta (13) primers were used in the PCR. Repertoires were generated with immunoSEQ multiplex PCR, while TCRdb's copy carries only in-frame clones and drops some. This sample contains 60,000 to 80,000 clones. The TCR sequence derives from a boy younger than 18 in good health and CMV-seronegative. The sample consisted of PBMCs. This chain uses TRBV6-1 with TRBJ2-2; D gene unclear. This chain's CDR3 is CASSPLTGELFF. The CDR3 coding sequence is TGTGCCAGCAGCCCTCTAACCGGGGAGCTGTTTTTT.